The 28 T cell receptor beta chains presented below share a single source sample, sequenced in a study of cytomegalovirus exposure and HLA in healthy donors (dated by TCRdb to 2016 to 2017). Library creation used the immunoSEQ multiplex PCR assay. TCRdb re-hosts the immuneACCESS table, in-frame sequences only. Its copies lack some clones; in the studies checked, an unresolved V gene accounts for under half of them, and the cause for the rest is not known. This sample has more than 200,000 clones in its table, and 87% of those were observed once. Of the sample, 12% is held by the ten largest clones. Sequencing was performed on PBMCs. These receptors came from a man in his late teens or twenties in good health and CMV-seropositive.

The chain uses TRBV7-2 and TRBJ1-1; D ambiguous. Germline V gene lookup returns CDR1 SGHTA and CDR2 FQGNSA. V was trimmed by 2 bases and J by 1 base, leaving 8 bases between them. CDR3 length equals 14 residues. The CDR3 spells CASSLLGRNTEAFF. In DNA form, the CDR3 reads TGTGCCAGCAGCTTACTGGGCAGGAACACTGAAGCTTTCTTT. Full variable domain (remainder filled in from reference TRBV7-2 and TRBJ1-1): GAGVSQSPSNKVTEKGKDVELRCDPISGHTALYWYRQSLGQGLEFLIYFQGNSAPDKSGLPSDRFSAERTGGSVSTLTIQRTQQEDSAVYLCASSLLGRNTEAFFGQGTRLTVV.

This chain joins TRBV27 and TRBJ2-1; 12 bases are shared with TRBD2. The V segment lost 2 bases and the J segment 7 bases; nucleotides outside the gene matches: 9. Germline lookup yields CDR1 MNHEY and CDR2 SMNVEV (reference sequence). The CDR3 is made up of 17 amino acids. In DNA form, the CDR3 reads TGTGCCAGCAGTTTACTCGGACTAGCGGGACAGTGGAATGAGCAGTTCTTC. Its protein product is CASSLLGLAGQWNEQFF.

The chain recombines TRBV9 with TRBJ1-1; D uncertain. V was clipped by 0 bases and J by 5 bases, with 8 bases between them. Germline CDR1 and CDR2: SGDLS and YYNGEE. This CDR3 comprises 13 residues. CDR3 in amino acids: CASSVAPETEAFF. The DNA of the CDR3 is TGTGCCAGCAGCGTAGCCCCCGAAACTGAAGCTTTCTTT.

This chain uses TRBV2 with TRBJ1-4, with D possibly matching TRBD1 (5 bases). The CDR3 is 14 amino acids. Trimming shortened V by 7 bases and J by 7 bases, and 16 bases separated the two germline ends. Germline V CDR1 and CDR2: SNHLY, FYNNEI. The CDR3 loop reads CASTLVPGGEKLFF. As DNA, the CDR3 is TGTGCCAGCACCCTGGTCCCTGGGGGTGAAAAACTGTTTTTT. Variable domain in full (rest from reference TRBV2 and TRBJ1-4): EPEVTQTPSHQVTQMGQEVILRCVPISNHLYFYWYRQILGQKVEFLVSFYNNEISEKSEIFDDQFSVERPDGSNFTLKIRSTKLEDSAMYFCASTLVPGGEKLFFGSGTQLSVL.

This chain links TRBV5-4 with TRBJ2-7; a possible D gene is TRBD1 (6 bases). Trimming shortened V by 3 bases and J by 3 bases, and 16 bases separated the two germline ends. This CDR3 contains 15 residues. Germline V gives CDR1 SGHNT, CDR2 YYREEE (reference sequence). In nucleotides, the CDR3 is TGTGCCAGCAGCTCGTTTGGGGGCCACATCTACGAGCAGTACTTC. Residues: CASSSFGGHIYEQYF.

The chain combines TRBV7-2 with TRBJ2-3; TRBD2 is a possible D gene (5 bases). The V end lost 8 bases, the J end lost 3 bases, and 9 bases lay between the germline ends. CDR3 length equals 12 residues. CDR1 is SGHTA, CDR2 FQGNSA, per germline. This CDR3 reads CASRRGTDTQYF. The DNA for the CDR3 is TGTGCCAGCCGGCGAGGGACAGATACGCAGTATTTT.

This chain connects TRBV27 to TRBJ2-1, with D possibly TRBD1 on 6 matching bases. Germline values: CDR1 MNHEY, CDR2 SMNVEV (reference sequence). The V end lost 1 base, the J end lost 5 bases, and 18 bases lay between the germline ends. The CDR3 runs 17 residues. In DNA, the CDR3 is TGTGCCAGCAGTTTATTTGCTATGGGGGCTGGAAACAATGAGCAGTTCTTC. Residues: CASSLFAMGAGNNEQFF.

The gene calls are TRBV5-1 and TRBJ2-2; 7 bases map to TRBD2. Germline assignment: CDR1 SGHRS and CDR2 YFSETQ. Losses at the gene ends were 3 bases for V and 7 bases for J; bases not matched to a gene: 9. The CDR3 totals 15 residues. CDR3 DNA: TGCGCCAGCAGCTCCGTGGCTAGCGGTATCGGGGAGCTGTTTTTT. Encoded protein: CASSSVASGIGELFF.

This clone was detected a few times. This chain joins TRBV2 and TRBJ2-7, with D hard to call. Germline CDR1 SNHLY, CDR2 FYNNEI. V gave up 4 bases and J gave up 3 bases, with 7 bases separating them. The CDR3 has 12 residues. CDR3 region: CASSGGRYEQYF. The CDR3 DNA reads TGTGCCAGCAGTGGTGGTCGCTACGAGCAGTACTTC.

The chain joins TRBV5-1 to TRBJ2-1, with 10 bases identical to TRBD2. V dropped 2 bases and J dropped 4; count of bases not matched to a gene: 6. CDR3 size: 16 residues. CDR1 SGHRS and CDR2 YFSETQ come from the germline V gene. The CDR3 loop reads CASSFPTGLAYNEQFF. In DNA, the CDR3 is TGCGCCAGCAGCTTTCCTACGGGACTAGCGTACAATGAGCAGTTCTTC.

The CDR3 loop reads CASTPERVSYGYTF. CDR3 bases: TGTGCCAGCACCCCTGAAAGGGTTTCCTATGGCTACACCTTC. This chain connects TRBV2 to TRBJ1-2; no firm D call. Germline CDR1 reads SNHLY; CDR2 reads FYNNEI. This CDR3 spans 14 amino acids. Trimming removed 7 bases at V and 4 bases at J, with 16 bases between.

The chain carries TRBV29-1 and TRBJ2-2; D is unresolved. Germline V gives CDR1 SQVTM, CDR2 ANQGSEA. V lost 7 bases to trimming and J lost 7 bases, with 10 bases between them. CDR3 length: 11 residues. The CDR3 spells CSAHYNGELFF. CDR3 sequence (DNA): TGCAGCGCTCACTATAACGGGGAGCTGTTTTTT.

This clone came up once. This rearrangement joins TRBV11-3 to TRBJ2-1; 10 nucleotides align to TRBD2. J lost 6 bases, V lost 2 bases, and 4 bases had no gene match. The CDR3 consists of 15 residues. In germline, CDR1 is SGHNT, CDR2 YENEEA. This CDR3 is CASSLRTSGFNEQFF. The CDR3 DNA reads as TGTGCCAGCAGCTTAAGGACTAGCGGATTCAATGAGCAGTTCTTC.

This rearrangement joins TRBV6-6 to TRBJ1-3; D call uncertain. The CDR3 runs to 14 residues. Trimming removed 7 bases from V and 0 bases from J, with 10 bases in between. Germline V gives CDR1 MNHNY, CDR2 SVGAGI (reference sequence). The CDR3 nucleotides read TGTGCCAGCACCCTCCTTCTCTCTGGAAACACCATATATTTT. Its translation is CASTLLLSGNTIYF.

V and J are TRBV7-8 and TRBJ2-6; unclear D gene. CDR1 SGHVS and CDR2 FQNEAQ come from the germline V gene. Between the trimmed V and J ends, which lost 1 base and 2 bases, there was a span of 3 bases. The CDR3 sequence is 14 residues long. CDR3 amino acids: CASSLVTGANVLTF. CDR3 bases: TGTGCCAGCAGCTTAGTCACTGGGGCCAACGTCCTGACTTTC.

The chain combines TRBV10-3 with TRBJ1-5; weak D call: TRBD1 (6 bases). Trimming stripped 6 bases from V and 2 bases from J, with 14 bases between. This CDR3 is 15 amino acids long. Germline V gives CDR1 ENHRY, CDR2 SYGVKD. In nucleotides, the CDR3 is TGTGCCATCAGCGGGACACCGGAGGGCAATCAGCCCCAGCATTTT. It specifies CAISGTPEGNQPQHF.

V gene TRBV13 combines with J gene TRBJ2-7; maybe TRBD1 (7 bases). The germline V gene encodes CDR1 PRHDT and CDR2 FYEKMQ (reference sequence). V was cut by 4 bases and J by 5 bases, with 12 bases left in between. The CDR3 is 13 amino acids. The CDR3 DNA reads TGTGCCAGCAGCTACGACAGGGAGGACGAGCAGTACTTC. Translation gives CASSYDREDEQYF. The whole variable domain, remainder taken from reference TRBV13 and TRBJ2-7, is AAGVIQSPRHLIKEKRETATLKCYPIPRHDTVYWYQQGPGQDPQFLISFYEKMQSDKGSIPDRFSAQQFSDYHSELNMSSLELGDSALYFCASSYDREDEQYFGPGTRLTVT.

This clone showed up just a few times. The rearrangement links TRBV28 to TRBJ1-2, with D unclear. The CDR3 consists of 13 residues. Germline V gene lookup returns CDR1 MDHEN and CDR2 SYDVKM. V lost 5 bases, J lost 8 bases, and 15 bases lay in between. This CDR3 is CASSLLGRKGYTF. CDR3 bases: TGTGCCAGCAGTCTATTGGGCCGGAAAGGCTACACCTTC.

The chain joins TRBV9 to TRBJ2-5; D remains unclear. Germline CDR1 and CDR2: SGDLS and YYNGEE. The CDR3 is 15 amino acids. The V end lost 0 bases, the J end lost 5 bases, and 14 bases lay between the germline ends. The CDR3 DNA sequence: TGTGCCAGCAGCGTAGCTGAGGTGCCGTGGGAGACCCAGTACTTC. Translation gives CASSVAEVPWETQYF.

The V and J genes are TRBV28 and TRBJ1-2, with D maybe TRBD1 (6 bases). Germline loops: CDR1 MDHEN, CDR2 SYDVKM. The CDR3 runs to 14 residues. Trimming cost V 3 bases and J 6 bases, with 14 bases left between them. The CDR3 DNA follows: TGTGCCAGCAGTTTTGGTAGCAGGGGTAATGGCTACACCTTC. Amino acid sequence: CASSFGSRGNGYTF.

The chain uses TRBV27 and TRBJ1-1; D might be TRBD1 (6 bases). Germline V gene data show CDR1 as MNHEY and CDR2 as SMNVEV (reference sequence). This CDR3 spans 15 amino acids. V was clipped by 8 bases and J by 0 bases, with 16 bases between them. This chain's CDR3 is CASASADRLNTEAFF. For the CDR3, the DNA is TGTGCCAGCGCTTCTGCGGACAGATTGAACACTGAAGCTTTCTTT.

J is TRBJ1-4 and V is TRBV19, with D unresolved. Germline V CDR1 and CDR2: LNHDA, SQIVND (reference sequence). The CDR3 loop spans 14 amino acids. V was clipped by 3 bases and J by 5 bases, with 10 bases between them. CDR3 nucleotides: TGTGCCAGTAGTATTCGGATCCCCAATGAAAAACTGTTTTTT. It yields the protein CASSIRIPNEKLFF.

The chain recombines TRBV5-1 with TRBJ2-7; tentatively, D is TRBD1 (5 bases). Germline V gene data show CDR1 as SGHRS and CDR2 as YFSETQ. V lost 2 bases, J lost 6 bases, and 9 bases lay in between. The CDR3 has 12 residues. The CDR3 loop reads CASSFQGSEQYF. CDR3 DNA sequence: TGCGCCAGCAGCTTCCAGGGTTCCGAGCAGTACTTC.

V gene TRBV5-1 combines with J gene TRBJ2-3; D is uncertain. Trimming took off 3 bases at V and 0 bases at J, with 8 bases between the two ends. The CDR3 extends over 14 amino acids. CDR1 and CDR2 (germline): SGHRS, YFSETQ. CDR3: CASSSIGSTDTQYF. The CDR3 bases are TGCGCCAGCAGCTCGATAGGTAGCACAGATACGCAGTATTTT.

This clone showed up just once. This chain links TRBV19 with TRBJ2-7; perhaps TRBD2 as D (6 bases). The ends were cut back, 5 bases at V and 5 bases at J, with 19 bases in the middle. The germline V gene has CDR1 LNHDA and CDR2 SQIVND (reference sequence). The CDR3 extends over 15 amino acids. The CDR3 is CASSPGGRAVHEQYF. The DNA of the CDR3 is TGTGCCAGTAGTCCCGGGGGAAGGGCAGTCCACGAGCAGTACTTC.

This sequence joins TRBV6-6 and TRBJ1-2; D ambiguous. V was clipped by 5 bases and J by 0 bases, with 10 bases between them. Germline V gene data show CDR1 as MNHNY and CDR2 as SVGAGI (reference sequence). The CDR3 covers 14 residues. Here the CDR3 DNA reads TGTGCCAGCAGTCACGTAGGGTCTAACTATGGCTACACCTTC. This translates into CASSHVGSNYGYTF.

This clone appeared once. V gene TRBV14 combines with J gene TRBJ2-7, with 9 positions matching TRBD2. Germline CDR1 and CDR2: SGHDN and FVKESK. The junction had 8 bases not matched to a gene; V was cut back by 2 bases and J by 6 bases. This CDR3 has 15 residues. The CDR3 is CASSQPGLAGVEQYF. CDR3 nucleotide sequence: TGTGCCAGCAGCCAACCGGGACTAGCTGGGGTCGAGCAGTACTTC.

The V gene is TRBV28, the J gene TRBJ1-5, with 8 bases that match TRBD1. CDR1 is MDHEN, CDR2 SYDVKM, per germline. After removal of 5 bases from V and 4 bases from J, the junction contained 10 bases not matched to a gene. This CDR3 region has 16 residues. In DNA form, the CDR3 reads TGTGCCAGCAGTCTGACCTCAGGGGGCAATAATCAGCCCCAGCATTTT. Translated, it gives CASSLTSGGNNQPQHF.